This passage covers 32 T cell receptor beta chains from one sample sequenced in a study of T cells after yellow fever vaccination. TCRdb re-derived calls from the 5' RACE reads in MiXCR, one entry per CDR3 protein. The sample shows hundreds of thousands of distinct CDR3 sequences, around a fifth of them seen only once. The input for sequencing was PBMCs, taken approximately 20 days after the first yellow fever vaccination. These TCRs come from a man between 18 and 35 years old who received the YFV17D yellow fever vaccine.

This clonotype was counted between two and nine times. This chain links TRBV6-1 with TRBJ2-3; 9 bases are a match to TRBD1. CDR3 length: 15 residues. CDR1 and CDR2 (germline): MNHNS, SASEGT. V shed 7 bases, J shed 2 bases, and the junction held 7 bases outside the gene matches. This chain's CDR3 is CASNTGQGDTDTQYF. In DNA, the CDR3 is TGTGCCAGCAACACGGGACAGGGAGACACAGATACGCAGTATTTT.

DNA of the CDR3: TGTGCCAGCAGAGTCACTAGCACAGATACGCAGTATTTT. Translated: CASRVTSTDTQYF. This sequence joins TRBV6-1 and TRBJ2-3; no reliable D call. The CDR3 runs to 13 residues. CDR1 is MNHNS and CDR2 is SASEGT in the germline V gene. Trimming stripped 6 bases from V and 0 bases from J, with 7 bases between.

This clonotype was counted only a few times. V is TRBV20-1 and J is TRBJ1-1, with a weak D call TRBD1 (5 bases). CDR1 and CDR2 from the germline V gene are DFQATT and SNEGSKA (reference sequence). The CDR3 is made up of 14 amino acids. Trimming shortened V by 3 bases and J by 4 bases, and 15 bases separated the two germline ends. CDR3 sequence reads: CSARRGLTGTEAFF. CDR3 DNA: TGCAGTGCTAGGAGGGGTCTTACTGGCACTGAAGCTTTCTTT.

A few counts support this clonotype. The chain joins TRBV3-1 to TRBJ1-2; D ambiguous. The germline gives CDR1 LGHDT, CDR2 YNNKEL (reference sequence). V lost 1 base to trimming and J lost 5 bases, with 17 bases between them. The CDR3 contains 16 residues. This CDR3 reads CASSQVLGGSRYGYTF. The CDR3 DNA reads as TGTGCCAGCAGCCAAGTCCTCGGCGGCTCCCGTTATGGCTACACCTTC.

This clonotype was counted a few times. This rearrangement joins TRBV4-1 to TRBJ2-5; TRBD2 might be the D (7 bases). CDR1 is MGHRA, CDR2 YSYEKL, per germline. The CDR3 contains 15 residues. Trimming shortened V by 3 bases and J by 1 base, and 12 bases separated the two germline ends. The CDR3 nucleotides read TGCGCCAGCAGCCAGCAACGGGGGGCCCAAGAGACCCAGTACTTC. Its translation is CASSQQRGAQETQYF.

This clonotype was detected a few times. The chain is built from TRBV9 and TRBJ2-1; no clear D. Trimming took off 1 base at V and 8 bases at J, with 10 bases between the two ends. CDR1 SGDLS and CDR2 YYNGEE come from the germline V gene. CDR3 size: 13 residues. The CDR3 bases are TGTGCCAGCAGCGTAAGGGTCCCTGATGAGCAGTTCTTC. It is translated as CASSVRVPDEQFF.

In its sample, this clonotype was seen a few times. V usage is TRBV12-3 or TRBV12-4 and J usage is TRBJ2-1, with 9 nucleotides matching TRBD1. The V gene end was trimmed by 7 bases and the J gene end by 7 bases; junction bases not matched to a gene: 8. The CDR3 is made up of 14 amino acids. CDR3 in amino acids: CASILTGGGNEQFF. The CDR3, as DNA: TGTGCCAGCATACTGACAGGGGGGGGGAATGAGCAGTTCTTC.

This clonotype was counted at least ten times. This sequence joins TRBV9 and TRBJ2-7; weak D call: TRBD1 (5 bases). The ends were cut back, 1 base at V and 6 bases at J, with 14 bases in the middle. The V gene's germline CDR1 is SGDLS and CDR2 YYNGEE. The CDR3 is 14 residues long. The CDR3 region is CASSVSPRATEQYF. The CDR3 DNA is TGTGCCAGCAGCGTATCCCCCAGGGCCACCGAGCAGTACTTC.

The chain combines TRBV7-8 with TRBJ2-7; D possibly matches TRBD1 or TRBD2 (5 bases each). Germline CDR1 SGHVS, CDR2 FQNEAQ. The ends were cut back, 5 bases at V and 5 bases at J, with 19 bases in the middle. The CDR3 loop spans 15 amino acids. This CDR3 is CASSPTGTPRHEQYF. As DNA, the CDR3 is TGTGCCAGCAGCCCAACCGGGACGCCGAGGCACGAGCAGTACTTC.

This clonotype has at least ten counts. The chain links TRBV29-1 to TRBJ1-1; weak D call: TRBD1 (5 bases). The CDR3 loop spans 13 amino acids. Between the trimmed V and J ends, which lost 7 bases and 1 base, there was a span of 13 bases. Germline CDR1 reads SQVTM; CDR2 reads ANQGSEA. As DNA, the CDR3 is TGCAGCGCTCGGACACTTACGAACACTGAAGCTTTCTTT. Amino acids: CSARTLTNTEAFF.

This clonotype has a single count. This sequence joins TRBV12-3 or TRBV12-4 and TRBJ2-2, with D perhaps given as TRBD1 or TRBD2 (5 bases each). V was cut by 4 bases and J by 6 bases, with 9 bases left in between. The CDR3 totals 13 residues. This CDR3 reads CASSWGRAGELFF. In DNA, the CDR3 is TGTGCCAGCAGTTGGGGACGGGCCGGGGAGCTGTTTTTT.

This clonotype appeared many times. This rearrangement joins TRBV7-8 to TRBJ2-7; 9 nucleotides match TRBD1. CDR1 and CDR2 (germline): SGHVS, FQNEAQ. After removal of 1 base from V and 2 bases from J, the junction contained 9 bases not matched to a gene. The CDR3 extends over 17 amino acids. The chain's CDR3 is CASSLGPGQGNPYEQYF. For the CDR3, the DNA is TGTGCCAGCAGCTTAGGGCCCGGACAGGGGAATCCCTACGAGCAGTACTTC.

This clonotype was seen a handful of times. The chain has TRBV7-2 and TRBJ1-1; D gene unclear. Germline loops: CDR1 SGHTA, CDR2 FQGNSA. The CDR3 is made up of 13 amino acids. V shed 4 bases and J shed 2 bases, with 8 bases lying between them. The CDR3 region is CASSSPQNTEAFF. CDR3 DNA: TGTGCCAGCAGCTCCCCCCAAAACACTGAAGCTTTCTTT.

The chain couples TRBV5-1 to TRBJ2-3, with D tentatively TRBD1 or TRBD2 (5 bases each). Germline V gives CDR1 SGHRS, CDR2 YFSETQ. Trimming removed 4 bases at V and 6 bases at J, with 15 bases between. The CDR3 has 14 residues. DNA of the CDR3: TGCGCCAGCAGCCCGGGACCGGATGGGGATACGCAGTATTTT. Its translation is CASSPGPDGDTQYF.

The gene calls are TRBV7-2 and TRBJ1-2; D gene uncertain. V lost 5 bases and J 4 bases, leaving 14 bases between the germline ends. The CDR3 covers 14 residues. Germline CDR1 is SGHTA and CDR2 is FQGNSA. The CDR3 loop is CASSSQRWGYGYTF. The CDR3 DNA is TGTGCCAGCAGCAGCCAACGGTGGGGCTATGGCTACACCTTC.

This clonotype was detected a few times. CDR3 DNA: TGCAGTGCTAGAGGGGACCTAGCATTCAATGAGCAGTTCTTC. This translates into CSARGDLAFNEQFF. The genes are TRBV20-1 and TRBJ2-1; D possibly matches TRBD1 or TRBD2 (5 bases each). The CDR3 has 14 amino acids. Germline V lookup: CDR1 DFQATT, CDR2 SNEGSKA (reference sequence). V was clipped by 1 base and J by 6 bases, with 13 bases between them.

In this sample, this clonotype turned up a few times. The gene calls are TRBV5-1 and TRBJ1-6; the D gene is possibly TRBD1 (5 bases). The CDR3 contains 15 residues. Trimming took 3 bases from V and 8 from J, leaving 15 bases between them. Germline lookup yields CDR1 SGHRS and CDR2 YFSETQ. The CDR3 protein is CASSSEGQGYSPLHF. In nucleotides, the CDR3 is TGCGCCAGCAGCTCGGAAGGGCAGGGTTATTCACCCCTCCACTTT.

This clonotype turned up a few times. The J gene is TRBJ2-7, the V gene TRBV6-1, with unresolved D. Trimming took off 5 bases at V and 4 bases at J, with 15 bases between the two ends. Germline CDR1 is MNHNS and CDR2 is SASEGT. CDR3 size: 14 residues. The DNA for the CDR3 is TGTGCCAGCAGTCAGATCGGCCTGGTATACGAGCAGTACTTC. Translation: CASSQIGLVYEQYF.

The genes are TRBV6-2 or TRBV6-3 and TRBJ1-2, with 7 bases matching TRBD1. Germline V gene lookup returns CDR1 MNHEY and CDR2 SVGEGT. The J segment lost 3 bases and the V segment lost 6 bases, leaving 13 bases of the junction unmatched. The CDR3 is made up of 16 amino acids. The CDR3: CASSGPRARGDYGYTF. CDR3 coding DNA: TGTGCCAGCAGCGGGCCGCGGGCCAGGGGGGACTATGGCTACACCTTC.

V usage is TRBV24-1 and J usage is TRBJ2-1, with 11 bases matching TRBD1. J gave up 5 bases and V 3 bases, and 5 bases lay outside the gene matches. Germline V gene data show CDR1 as KGHDR and CDR2 as SFDVKD. The CDR3 runs 16 residues. CDR3 sequence: CATSDQWTGGHNEQFF. The CDR3 coding sequence is TGTGCCACCAGTGATCAATGGACAGGGGGCCACAATGAGCAGTTCTTC.

This clonotype showed up many times. The chain is built from TRBV5-5 and TRBJ2-1; no clear D gene. The ends were cut back, 4 bases at V and 1 base at J, with 12 bases in the middle. Germline CDR1 and CDR2: SGHKS and YYEKEE (reference sequence). This CDR3 is built from 15 residues. The CDR3 DNA follows: TGTGCCAGCAGCCCCTACTACCTTTCCTACAATGAGCAGTTCTTC. Translated, it gives CASSPYYLSYNEQFF. Complete variable domain (other parts from reference TRBV5-5 and TRBJ2-1): DAGVTQSPTHLIKTRGQQVTLRCSPISGHKSVSWYQQVLGQGPQFIFQYYEKEERGRGNFPDRFSARQFPNYSSELNVNALLLGDSALYLCASSPYYLSYNEQFFGPGTRLTVL.

The table lists this clonotype with a few counts. The chain combines TRBV5-1 with TRBJ2-7, with a tentative D call TRBD2 (6 bases). Germline values: CDR1 SGHRS, CDR2 YFSETQ. Trimming left V 4 bases short and J 1 base short, with 12 bases between. The CDR3 is made up of 14 amino acids. Written as DNA, the CDR3 is TGCGCCAGCAGCCCGGGGGTCCTATCCTACGAGCAGTACTTC. This gives the protein CASSPGVLSYEQYF.

The chain links TRBV20-1 to TRBJ1-1, with D hard to call. The CDR3 sequence is 13 residues long. Deletions cut 6 bases from V and 0 bases from J, with 11 bases between. In germline, CDR1 is DFQATT, CDR2 SNEGSKA (reference sequence). The CDR3 nucleotides are TGCAGTGCCCTAAGTAACATGAACACTGAAGCTTTCTTT. Translation: CSALSNMNTEAFF.

J is TRBJ2-5 and V is TRBV5-1; D is perhaps TRBD1 (5 bases). Trimming took 7 bases from V and 2 from J, leaving 12 bases between them. The CDR3 loop spans 13 amino acids. Germline assignment: CDR1 SGHRS and CDR2 YFSETQ. The CDR3 DNA follows: TGCGCCAGCCAGGATGACAGACAAGAGACCCAGTACTTC. It translates to CASQDDRQETQYF.

The chain employs TRBV5-4 and TRBJ2-6; D tentatively reads TRBD1 or TRBD2 (5 bases each). Trimming left V 1 base short and J 5 bases short, with 25 bases between. The CDR3 contains 20 residues. Germline V gene sequence: CDR1 SGHNT, CDR2 YYREEE (reference sequence). As DNA, the CDR3 is TGTGCCAGCAGCTTGAATCAGGCGTGGGACGGTCCGCCTTGGGCCAACGTCCTGACTTTC. Its protein product is CASSLNQAWDGPPWANVLTF.

The rearrangement links TRBV4-3 to TRBJ2-3; TRBD2 might be the D (5 bases). The V end lost 2 bases, the J end lost 9 bases, and 15 bases lay between the germline ends. CDR1 and CDR2 (germline): LGHNA, YSLEER. The length of the CDR3 is 14 residues. In DNA, the CDR3 is TGCGCCAGCAGCCAAAAAGGCGGGCGGAGGACGCAGTATTTT. Translating gives CASSQKGGRRTQYF.

The chain has TRBV11-2 and TRBJ2-3; tentatively, D is TRBD2 (5 bases). The CDR3 is 14 amino acids. V shed 3 bases and J shed 4 bases, with 11 bases lying between them. Germline V CDR1 and CDR2: SGHAT, FQNNGV. As DNA, the CDR3 is TGTGCCAGCAGCTTGAGGGTGGACCCAGATACGCAGTATTTT. This gives the protein CASSLRVDPDTQYF.

In its sample, this clonotype was seen many times. The chain employs TRBV10-3 and TRBJ2-1; D ambiguous. Germline V gives CDR1 ENHRY, CDR2 SYGVKD. V was clipped by 8 bases and J by 5 bases, with 7 bases between them. The CDR3 extends over 11 amino acids. The CDR3 coding sequence is TGTGCCATCGGCCGAAACAATGAGCAGTTCTTC. It is translated as CAIGRNNEQFF.

This rearrangement joins TRBV28 to TRBJ1-2, with D perhaps TRBD1 (5 bases). V lost 5 bases to trimming and J lost 3 bases, with 10 bases between them. This CDR3 contains 13 residues. The V gene's germline CDR1 is MDHEN and CDR2 SYDVKM. The CDR3 loop reads CASSKGRDYGYTF. The DNA of the CDR3 is TGTGCCAGCAGTAAGGGACGGGACTATGGCTACACCTTC.

V is TRBV5-1 and J is TRBJ1-6, with D perhaps TRBD1 (5 bases). Germline V gene data show CDR1 as SGHRS and CDR2 as YFSETQ. V was clipped by 2 bases and J by 7 bases, with 16 bases between them. The CDR3 is 16 amino acids. The CDR3 is CASSLPSGTVNSPLHF. CDR3 sequence (DNA): TGCGCCAGCAGCTTACCCTCCGGGACGGTAAATTCACCCCTCCACTTT.

This clonotype has a count of ten or more. A read error may account for a junction end that differs from germline. The chain is built from TRBV7-3 and TRBJ2-3, with no clear D. The germline gives CDR1 SGHTA, CDR2 FQGTGA. The CDR3 covers 14 residues. This CDR3 is CASSLNGGTDTQYF. The CDR3 nucleotides are TGCGCCAGCAGCTTGAACGGTGGCACAGATACGCAGTATTTT.

The rearrangement uses TRBV4-1 and TRBJ2-4; 9 positions match TRBD1. Trimming took 4 bases from V and 0 from J; bases not matched to a gene: 10. The CDR3 extends over 18 amino acids. CDR1 MGHRA and CDR2 YSYEKL come from the germline V gene. The CDR3 region is CASSLQSGTGIAKNIQYF. In nucleotides, the CDR3 is TGCGCCAGCAGCCTCCAATCCGGGACAGGGATAGCCAAAAACATTCAGTACTTC.